This entry describes one T cell receptor (beta chain). This record comes from a study of blood T cell repertoires in COVID-19. V was pared by 5 bases and J by 9 bases, with 16 bases between. This CDR3 has 13 amino acids. The method was immunoSEQ multiplex PCR; TCRdb's version includes in-frame clones alone and lacks a portion of them. The sample shows under 200,000 clones, 70% to 80% of them seen only once. The chain links TRBV12-3 or TRBV12-4 to TRBJ1-2; D uncertain. The clonotype comes from a man aged 60-69 years with acute or convalescent COVID-19. The specimen sequenced was peripheral blood. The DNA of the CDR3 is TGTGCCAGCAGTGCCGACTCCCAAAGGCGCTACACCTTC. Protein: CASSADSQRRYTF.